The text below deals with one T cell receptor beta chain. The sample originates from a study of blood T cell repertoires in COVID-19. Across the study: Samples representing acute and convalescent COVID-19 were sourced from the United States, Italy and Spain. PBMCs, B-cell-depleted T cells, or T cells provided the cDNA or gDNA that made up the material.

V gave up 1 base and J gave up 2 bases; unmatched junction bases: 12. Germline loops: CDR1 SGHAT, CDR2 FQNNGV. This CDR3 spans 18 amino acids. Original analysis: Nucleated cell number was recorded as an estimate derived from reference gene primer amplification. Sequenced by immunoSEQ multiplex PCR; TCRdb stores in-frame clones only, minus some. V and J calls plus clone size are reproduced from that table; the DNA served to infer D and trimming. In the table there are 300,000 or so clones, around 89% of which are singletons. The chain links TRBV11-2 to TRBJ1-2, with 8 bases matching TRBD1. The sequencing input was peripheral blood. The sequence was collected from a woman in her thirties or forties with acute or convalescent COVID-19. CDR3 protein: CASSLVKRQGRTNYGYTF. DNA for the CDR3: TGTGCCAGCAGCTTAGTTAAGAGACAGGGGAGGACGAACTATGGCTACACCTTC.